One and the same sample provided the 28 T cell receptor beta chains below, sequenced in a study of glioma-infiltrating T cells. The iRepertoire nested amplicon-rescue multiplex PCR amplified TCR alpha and beta CDR3s from RNA. Via MiXCR, TCRdb re-called the multiplex PCR reads, giving one row per CDR3 protein. This table has 400,000 or so distinct CDR3 sequences, 41% appearing once. Sequencing was done on a sample of glioma tissue, nonneoplastic brain tissue, or PBMCs (not recorded which). The receptors shown here come from a human donor with low-grade glioma or glioblastoma, undergoing nonglioma brain surgery, or in good health (not recorded which).

The J gene is TRBJ1-1, the V gene TRBV7-6; 7 bases fit TRBD1. Germline V gene sequence: CDR1 SGHVS, CDR2 FNYEAQ. After removal of 4 bases from V and 6 bases from J, the junction contained 8 bases not matched to a gene. The CDR3 contains 14 residues. CDR3 protein: CASSSLTGRAEAFF. The CDR3 DNA follows: TGTGCCAGCAGCTCCTTGACAGGGCGGGCTGAAGCTTTCTTT.

The chain couples TRBV11-2 to TRBJ2-3, with 9 positions matching TRBD2. CDR3 length equals 16 residues. V shed 4 bases, J shed 5 bases, and the junction held 10 bases outside the gene matches. Germline loops: CDR1 SGHAT, CDR2 FQNNGV. The CDR3 sequence is CASSSPVAGVRDTQYF. Here the CDR3 DNA reads TGTGCCAGCAGCTCCCCCGTAGCGGGAGTTCGAGATACGCAGTATTTT.

This sequence joins TRBV20-1 and TRBJ1-1, with D maybe TRBD1 (6 bases). The germline V and J ends were trimmed by 3 bases and 3 bases, with 14 bases remaining between them. The CDR3 covers 14 residues. Germline CDR1 DFQATT, CDR2 SNEGSKA (reference sequence). The CDR3 reads CSASTPTGYTEAFF. The CDR3 coding sequence is TGCAGTGCTAGTACCCCCACAGGGTACACTGAAGCTTTCTTT.

The genes are TRBV3-1 and TRBJ2-2; TRBD2 matches at 9 bases. CDR1 is LGHDT, CDR2 YNNKEL, per germline (reference sequence). The CDR3 extends over 17 amino acids. Trimming took 3 bases from V and 6 from J; bases not matched to a gene: 11. The CDR3 DNA reads TGTGCCAGCAGCCAGGAGAGGACTAGCGATTTACCCGGGGAGCTGTTTTTT. Translating it yields CASSQERTSDLPGELFF.

This clonotype was counted between two and nine times. V gene TRBV4-1 combines with J gene TRBJ2-1; possible D gene TRBD1, 6 bases. CDR3 length equals 16 residues. V was pared by 7 bases and J by 0 bases, with 16 bases between. Germline V gene lookup returns CDR1 MGHRA and CDR2 YSYEKL. The CDR3 reads CASNQGRGFSYNEQFF. The DNA for the CDR3 is TGCGCCAGCAATCAGGGGAGAGGCTTCTCCTACAATGAGCAGTTCTTC.

In its sample, this clonotype was seen many times. V is TRBV28 and J is TRBJ1-2; D unclear. Germline CDR1 is MDHEN and CDR2 is SYDVKM. CDR3 size: 13 residues. V dropped 10 bases and J dropped 8 bases, with 20 bases sitting between them. CDR3 in amino acids: CATLVSGLYGYTF. CDR3 DNA sequence: TGTGCCACCCTGGTTAGTGGGCTATACGGCTACACCTTC.

This clonotype has just a few counts. The chain employs TRBV4-1 and TRBJ2-3; D perhaps matches TRBD1 (6 bases). Germline V lookup: CDR1 MGHRA, CDR2 YSYEKL. V was clipped by 4 bases and J by 1 base, with 18 bases between them. The CDR3 is made up of 17 amino acids. CDR3 protein: CASSPLPTGGGTDTQYF. CDR3 in DNA: TGCGCCAGCAGCCCCCTTCCGACAGGTGGAGGCACAGATACGCAGTATTTT.

The chain carries TRBV7-9 and TRBJ1-1, with D maybe TRBD1 (5 bases). The CDR3 has 14 residues. The germline V gene encodes CDR1 SEHNR and CDR2 FQNEAQ (reference sequence). Trimming took 7 bases from V and 3 from J, leaving 15 bases between them. The CDR3 is CASNPSWGYTEAFF. CDR3 in DNA: TGTGCCAGCAACCCCAGTTGGGGCTACACTGAAGCTTTCTTT.

About this clonotype: As the CDR3 is not closed by the conserved phenylalanine or tryptophan, this likely results from a read error. V and J are TRBV7-2 and TRBJ1-5, with D possibly matching TRBD1 (6 bases). The V end was cut by 5 bases, the J end by 1 base, with 9 bases between. Germline V lookup: CDR1 SGHTA, CDR2 FQGNSA. The CDR3 is 14 amino acids. CDR3 sequence (DNA): TGTGCCAGCAGCCGGACAGCCAGCAATCAGCCCCAGCATTCT. Translating it yields CASSRTASNQPQHS.

Regarding this clonotype: This clone may be a read error of a much larger clone one base away. This chain connects TRBV20-1 to TRBJ2-3; 9 positions match TRBD2. The CDR3 is 15 residues long. Germline V gives CDR1 DFQATT, CDR2 SNEGSKA (reference sequence). Here the CDR3 DNA reads TGCAGTGCTAGATCATTACTAGCGGGCACAGGTACGCAGTATTTT. Protein sequence: CSARSLLAGTGTQYF.

This sequence joins TRBV27 and TRBJ2-7; 13 nucleotides align to TRBD2. The germline CDR1 and CDR2 sequences are MNHEY and SMNVEV (reference sequence). The CDR3 runs to 16 residues. The J segment lost 7 bases and the V segment lost 6 bases, leaving 12 bases of the junction unmatched. Here the CDR3 DNA reads TGTGCCAGCAGGAACGGACTAGCGGGAGTCTCTAATGAGCAGTACTTC. Translating it yields CASRNGLAGVSNEQYF.

Note on this clonotype: At one of its ends the junction is not consistent with the germline gene, which may arise from a read error. The rearrangement links TRBV20-1 to TRBJ2-5; D is ambiguous. Germline CDR1 reads DFQATT; CDR2 reads SNEGSKA (reference sequence). The CDR3 is made up of 11 amino acids. CDR3: CSARGKETKYF. The CDR3 nucleotides read TGCAGTGCTAGAGGGAAAGAGACCAAGTACTTC.

The chain combines TRBV15 with TRBJ2-3; 11 positions agree with TRBD2. This CDR3 region has 16 residues. Germline CDR1 reads LNHNV; CDR2 reads YYDKDF (reference sequence). J gave up 8 bases and V 4 bases, and 11 bases lay outside the gene matches. The CDR3 DNA sequence: TGTGCCACCAGCAACGGACTAGCGGGTCCTGCGGCTACGCAGTATTTT. Translation gives CATSNGLAGPAATQYF. The whole variable domain, remainder taken from reference TRBV15 and TRBJ2-3, is DAMVIQNPRYQVTQFGKPVTLSCSQTLNHNVMYWYQQKSSQAPKLLFHYYDKDFNNEADTPDNFQSRRPNTSFCFLDIRSPGLGDTAMYLCATSNGLAGPAATQYFGPGTRLTVL.

Worth noting for this clonotype: The missing conserved phenylalanine or tryptophan at the end of this CDR3 makes a read error likely. This chain uses TRBV28 with TRBJ1-1; D possibly corresponds to TRBD1 (5 bases). Germline V gene sequence: CDR1 MDHEN, CDR2 SYDVKM. V lost 7 bases to trimming and J lost 2 bases, with 17 bases between them. The CDR3 has 15 residues. CDR3 DNA: TGTGCCAGCACCATCCCGGGACGGACAAACACTGAAGCTTTCCTT. It codes for CASTIPGRTNTEAFL.

The count of this clonotype is one. The chain links TRBV5-1 to TRBJ2-3; 8 bases agree with TRBD2. In germline, CDR1 is SGHRS, CDR2 YFSETQ. With V trimmed by 2 bases and J by 3 bases, 11 bases remained unmatched. CDR3 length equals 17 residues. CDR3 DNA sequence: TGCGCCAGCAGCTTTTCCCTAGCGGGCGCAGGAACAGATACGCAGTATTTT. Its translation: CASSFSLAGAGTDTQYF.

The V gene is TRBV3-1, the J gene TRBJ1-2, with D maybe TRBD1 (6 bases). The CDR3 length is 14 residues. The ends were cut back, 4 bases at V and 5 bases at J, with 14 bases in the middle. CDR1 and CDR2 (germline): LGHDT, YNNKEL (reference sequence). CDR3 DNA sequence: TGTGCCAGCAGCCGAACAGTCCAGGGGTATGGCTACACCTTC. Protein: CASSRTVQGYGYTF.

Notes on this clonotype: A read error may be the cause here, since a much bigger clone is one base away. This chain joins TRBV27 and TRBJ2-7; 7 bases match TRBD2. Germline values: CDR1 MNHEY, CDR2 SMNVEV (reference sequence). The CDR3 sequence is 14 residues long. The V segment lost 5 bases and the J segment 4 bases; nucleotides outside the gene matches: 8. The CDR3 bases are TGTGCCAGCAGTCTAAGCGGGGCATGTTACGAGCAGTACTTC. Translated, it gives CASSLSGACYEQYF.

This clonotype was counted many times. The gene calls are TRBV15 and TRBJ1-1; a possible D gene is TRBD1 (5 bases). Germline V lookup: CDR1 LNHNV, CDR2 YYDKDF (reference sequence). Between the trimmed V and J ends, which lost 0 bases and 6 bases, there was a span of 8 bases. The CDR3 length is 13 residues. The CDR3 here is CATSRDRVAEAFF. The DNA of the CDR3 is TGTGCCACCAGCAGAGACAGGGTCGCTGAAGCTTTCTTT.

Note on this clonotype: One base away lies a much larger clone, so this may be a sequencing read error. The chain has TRBV20-1 and TRBJ2-7, with D perhaps TRBD1 (5 bases). The CDR3 consists of 12 residues. Trimming shortened V by 1 base and J by 3 bases, and 7 bases separated the two germline ends. The germline CDR1 and CDR2 sequences are DFQATT and SNEGSKA (reference sequence). The CDR3 sequence is CSARAGYYEQYF. For the CDR3, the DNA is TGCAGTGCTAGAGCAGGGTACTACGAGCAGTACTTC.

This clonotype was counted a few times. This chain links TRBV20-1 with TRBJ2-7; TRBD1 agrees at 7 bases. The CDR3 consists of 13 residues. V lost 6 bases, J lost 2 bases, and 7 bases stayed unmatched. In germline, CDR1 is DFQATT, CDR2 SNEGSKA (reference sequence). CDR3 nucleotide sequence: TGCAGTGCCCGCTTAGACAGGGCCTACGAGCAGTACTTC. Translating it yields CSARLDRAYEQYF.

The chain is built from TRBV24-1 and TRBJ2-7; D is ambiguous. CDR1 and CDR2 (germline): KGHDR, SFDVKD. The CDR3 runs to 14 residues. The ends were cut back, 5 bases at V and 0 bases at J, with 10 bases in the middle. The CDR3 sequence is CATSASSSSYEQYF. CDR3 sequence (DNA): TGTGCCACCAGTGCCAGCTCAAGCTCCTACGAGCAGTACTTC.

The V and J genes are TRBV4-3 and TRBJ1-2; TRBD1 might be the D (5 bases). This CDR3 has 16 amino acids. V was pared by 3 bases and J by 4 bases, with 18 bases between. From germline, CDR1 is LGHNA and CDR2 YSLEER. The CDR3 region has the DNA TGCGCCAGCAGCCAGAGAGGGACGCAATTTATCTATGGCTACACCTTC. Its protein is CASSQRGTQFIYGYTF.

This clonotype was seen many times. The J gene is TRBJ2-3, the V gene TRBV4-2, with 10 bases lining up with TRBD2. Germline trimming cut 0 bases from V and 4 bases from J; bases unmatched to any gene: 1. Germline assignment: CDR1 LGHNA and CDR2 YNFKEQ. The CDR3 runs to 15 residues. CDR3 nucleotide sequence: TGTGCCAGCAGCCAAGACGGGACTAGCGCAGATACGCAGTATTTT. Encoded protein: CASSQDGTSADTQYF.

V usage is TRBV7-2 and J usage is TRBJ2-5; D is undetermined. V was pared by 6 bases and J by 4 bases, with 15 bases between. Germline CDR1 and CDR2: SGHTA and FQGNSA. The CDR3 is 14 residues long. The CDR3 nucleotides are TGTGCCAGCAGACTGGGGTCTTTAGGAGAGACCCAGTACTTC. This gives the protein CASRLGSLGETQYF.

This clonotype was counted between two and nine times. The chain uses TRBV28 and TRBJ2-7, with D tentatively TRBD2 (6 bases). Germline V gene data show CDR1 as MDHEN and CDR2 as SYDVKM. V lost 7 bases, J lost 9 bases, and 19 bases lay in between. This CDR3 contains 13 residues. The CDR3 reads CASTILRGMTQYF. CDR3 in DNA: TGTGCCAGCACCATCCTGCGCGGGATGACGCAGTACTTC.

This clonotype was observed once. The V and J genes are TRBV28 and TRBJ2-7; perhaps TRBD1 as D (5 bases). The germline V gene encodes CDR1 MDHEN and CDR2 SYDVKM. The CDR3 has 12 amino acids. The CDR3 DNA sequence: TGTGCGACACGGCAGGGTTTCAACGAGCAGTACTTC. It encodes CATRQGFNEQYF. Together with reference TRBV28 and TRBJ2-7, the CDR3 gives the full variable domain: DVKVTQSSRYLVKRTGEKVFLECVQDMDHENMFWYRQDPGLGLRLIYFSYDVKMKEKGDIPEGYSVSREKKERFSLILESASTNQTSMYLCATRQGFNEQYFGPGTRLTVT.

This clonotype was observed a handful of times. The CDR3 loop reads CASTAGTGGTRWNSPLHF. The CDR3, as DNA: TGTGCCAGCACCGCCGGGACAGGGGGAACTCGTTGGAATTCACCCCTCCACTTT. The V and J genes are TRBV6-2 or TRBV6-3 and TRBJ1-6, with TRBD1 identical over 11 bases. This CDR3 is 18 amino acids long. CDR1 is MNHEY, CDR2 SVGEGT, per germline. V lost 7 bases, J lost 7 bases, and 15 bases stayed unmatched.

In this sample, this clonotype turned up a few times. This chain connects TRBV7-2 to TRBJ2-7; D uncertain. The ends were cut back, 1 base at V and 5 bases at J, with 12 bases in the middle. Germline V gives CDR1 SGHTA, CDR2 FQGNSA. The CDR3 is made up of 14 amino acids. CDR3 residues: CASSLGPSWDEQYF. The CDR3 nucleotides are TGTGCCAGCAGCTTAGGGCCGTCGTGGGACGAGCAGTACTTC.